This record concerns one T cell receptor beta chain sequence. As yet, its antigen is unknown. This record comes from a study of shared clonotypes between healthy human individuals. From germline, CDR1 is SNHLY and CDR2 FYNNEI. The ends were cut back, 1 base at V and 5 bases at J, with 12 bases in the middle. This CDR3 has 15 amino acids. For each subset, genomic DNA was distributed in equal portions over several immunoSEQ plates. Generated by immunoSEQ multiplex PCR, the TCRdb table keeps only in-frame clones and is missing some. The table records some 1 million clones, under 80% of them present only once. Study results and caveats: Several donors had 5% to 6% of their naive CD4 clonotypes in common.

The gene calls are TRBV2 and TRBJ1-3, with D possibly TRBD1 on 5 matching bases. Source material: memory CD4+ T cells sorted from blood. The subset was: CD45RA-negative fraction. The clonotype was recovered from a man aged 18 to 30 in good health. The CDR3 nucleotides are TGTGCCAGCAGTGAAGGGGGCGGTAGGCGAAACACCATATATTTT. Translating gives CASSEGGGRRNTIYF.